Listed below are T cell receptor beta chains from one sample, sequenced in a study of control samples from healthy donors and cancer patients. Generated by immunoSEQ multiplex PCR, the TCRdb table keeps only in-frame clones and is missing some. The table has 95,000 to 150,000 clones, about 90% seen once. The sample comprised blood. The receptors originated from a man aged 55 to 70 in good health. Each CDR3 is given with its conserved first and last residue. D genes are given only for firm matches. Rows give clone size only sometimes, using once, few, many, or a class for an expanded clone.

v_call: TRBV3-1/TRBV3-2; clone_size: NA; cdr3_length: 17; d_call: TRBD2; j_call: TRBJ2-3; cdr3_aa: CASSQDARGGAVDTQYF; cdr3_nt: TGTGCCAGCAGCCAAGATGCGCGGGGGGGGGCAGTAGATACGCAGTATTTT
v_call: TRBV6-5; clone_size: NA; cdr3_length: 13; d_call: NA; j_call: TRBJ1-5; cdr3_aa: CASSPSRYQPQHF; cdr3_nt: TGTGCCAGCAGTCCCAGTCGTTATCAGCCCCAGCATTTT
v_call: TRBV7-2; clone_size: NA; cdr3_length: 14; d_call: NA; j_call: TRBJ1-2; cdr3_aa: CASSFHREGYGYTF; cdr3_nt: TGTGCCAGCAGCTTCCACAGGGAGGGGTATGGCTACACCTTC
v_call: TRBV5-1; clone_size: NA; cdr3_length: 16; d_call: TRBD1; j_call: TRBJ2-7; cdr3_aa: CASMLGQAQGDYEQYF; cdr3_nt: TGCGCCAGCATGTTGGGCCAAGCGCAGGGGGACTACGAGCAGTACTTC
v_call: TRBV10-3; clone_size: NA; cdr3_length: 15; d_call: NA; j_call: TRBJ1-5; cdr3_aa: CAISGIGGRDQPQHF; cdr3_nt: TGTGCCATCAGTGGGATTGGGGGGCGAGATCAGCCCCAGCATTTT
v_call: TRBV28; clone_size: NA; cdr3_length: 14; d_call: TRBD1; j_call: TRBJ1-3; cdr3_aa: CASSYRGLGNTIYF; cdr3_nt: TGTGCCAGCAGCTACAGGGGCTTAGGAAACACCATATATTTT
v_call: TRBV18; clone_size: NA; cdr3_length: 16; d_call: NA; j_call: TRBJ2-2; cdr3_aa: CASSPMTGSNTGELFF; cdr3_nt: TGTGCCAGCTCACCCATGACAGGATCAAACACCGGGGAGCTGTTTTTT
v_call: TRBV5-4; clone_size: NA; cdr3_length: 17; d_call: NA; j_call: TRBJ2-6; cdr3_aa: CASSPSIGATGANVLTF; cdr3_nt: TGTGCCAGCAGCCCCTCTATCGGGGCTACTGGGGCCAACGTCCTGACTTTC
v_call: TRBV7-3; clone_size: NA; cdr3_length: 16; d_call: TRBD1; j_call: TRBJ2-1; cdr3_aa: CASSPYETGRHNEQFF; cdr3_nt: TGTGCCAGCAGCCCGTACGAGACAGGGAGACACAATGAGCAGTTCTTC
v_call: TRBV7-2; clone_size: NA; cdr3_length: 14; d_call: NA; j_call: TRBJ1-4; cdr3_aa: CASSRRGPNEKLFF; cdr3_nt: TGTGCCAGCAGCCGCCGGGGCCCAAATGAAAAACTGTTTTTT
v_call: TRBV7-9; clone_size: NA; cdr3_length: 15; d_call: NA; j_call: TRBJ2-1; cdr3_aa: CASSYWTRGNNEQFF; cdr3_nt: TGTGCCAGCAGCTATTGGACGAGGGGAAACAATGAGCAGTTCTTC
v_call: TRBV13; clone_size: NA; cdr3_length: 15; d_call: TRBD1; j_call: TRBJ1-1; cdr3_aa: CASSSATGYNTEAFF; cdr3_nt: TGTGCCAGCAGCTCAGCGACAGGGTATAACACTGAAGCTTTCTTT
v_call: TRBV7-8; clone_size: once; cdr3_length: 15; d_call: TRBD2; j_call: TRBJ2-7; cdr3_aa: CASSLQAGGTYEQYF; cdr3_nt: TGTGCCAGCAGCTTACAGGCGGGGGGAACCTACGAGCAGTACTTC
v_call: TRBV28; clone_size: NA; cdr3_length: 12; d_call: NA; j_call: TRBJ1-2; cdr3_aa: CASSHPGYGYTF; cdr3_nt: TGTGCCAGCAGCCACCCAGGCTATGGCTACACCTTC
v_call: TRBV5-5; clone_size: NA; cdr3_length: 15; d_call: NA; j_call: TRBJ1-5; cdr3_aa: CASSLHMDGLSPQHF; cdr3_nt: TGTGCCAGCAGTTTACACATGGATGGGCTTTCTCCCCAGCATTTT
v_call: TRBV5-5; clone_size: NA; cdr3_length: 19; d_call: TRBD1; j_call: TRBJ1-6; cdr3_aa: CASSGGRWGQTLDNSPLHF; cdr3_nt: TGTGCCAGCAGCGGGGGTCGTTGGGGACAGACTCTTGATAATTCACCCCTCCACTTT
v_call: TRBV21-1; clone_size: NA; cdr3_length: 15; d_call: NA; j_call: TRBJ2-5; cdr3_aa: CASSTQTQGWETQYF; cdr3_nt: TGTGCCAGCAGCACCCAAACACAGGGTTGGGAGACCCAGTACTTC
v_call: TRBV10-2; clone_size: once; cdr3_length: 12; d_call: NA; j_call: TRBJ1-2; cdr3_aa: CASNAGNYGYTF; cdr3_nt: TGCGCCAGCAATGCAGGGAACTATGGCTACACCTTC
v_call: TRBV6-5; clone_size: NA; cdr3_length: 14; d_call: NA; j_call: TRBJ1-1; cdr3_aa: CASMLGGPNTEAFF; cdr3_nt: TGTGCCAGCATGTTAGGAGGGCCGAACACTGAAGCTTTCTTT
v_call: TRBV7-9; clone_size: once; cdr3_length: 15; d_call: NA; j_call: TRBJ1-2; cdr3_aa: CASSLDRVPNYGYTF; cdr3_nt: TGTGCCAGCAGCTTAGACAGGGTACCTAACTATGGCTACACCTTC
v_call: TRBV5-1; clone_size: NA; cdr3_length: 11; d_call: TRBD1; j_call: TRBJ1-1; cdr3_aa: CASRQGWRAFF; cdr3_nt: TGCGCCAGCCGACAGGGGTGGAGAGCTTTCTTT
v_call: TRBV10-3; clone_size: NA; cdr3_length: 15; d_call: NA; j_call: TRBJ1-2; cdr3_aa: CAISTSRVLGAGYTF; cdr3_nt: TGTGCCATCAGTACTTCTCGGGTACTCGGTGCTGGCTACACCTTC